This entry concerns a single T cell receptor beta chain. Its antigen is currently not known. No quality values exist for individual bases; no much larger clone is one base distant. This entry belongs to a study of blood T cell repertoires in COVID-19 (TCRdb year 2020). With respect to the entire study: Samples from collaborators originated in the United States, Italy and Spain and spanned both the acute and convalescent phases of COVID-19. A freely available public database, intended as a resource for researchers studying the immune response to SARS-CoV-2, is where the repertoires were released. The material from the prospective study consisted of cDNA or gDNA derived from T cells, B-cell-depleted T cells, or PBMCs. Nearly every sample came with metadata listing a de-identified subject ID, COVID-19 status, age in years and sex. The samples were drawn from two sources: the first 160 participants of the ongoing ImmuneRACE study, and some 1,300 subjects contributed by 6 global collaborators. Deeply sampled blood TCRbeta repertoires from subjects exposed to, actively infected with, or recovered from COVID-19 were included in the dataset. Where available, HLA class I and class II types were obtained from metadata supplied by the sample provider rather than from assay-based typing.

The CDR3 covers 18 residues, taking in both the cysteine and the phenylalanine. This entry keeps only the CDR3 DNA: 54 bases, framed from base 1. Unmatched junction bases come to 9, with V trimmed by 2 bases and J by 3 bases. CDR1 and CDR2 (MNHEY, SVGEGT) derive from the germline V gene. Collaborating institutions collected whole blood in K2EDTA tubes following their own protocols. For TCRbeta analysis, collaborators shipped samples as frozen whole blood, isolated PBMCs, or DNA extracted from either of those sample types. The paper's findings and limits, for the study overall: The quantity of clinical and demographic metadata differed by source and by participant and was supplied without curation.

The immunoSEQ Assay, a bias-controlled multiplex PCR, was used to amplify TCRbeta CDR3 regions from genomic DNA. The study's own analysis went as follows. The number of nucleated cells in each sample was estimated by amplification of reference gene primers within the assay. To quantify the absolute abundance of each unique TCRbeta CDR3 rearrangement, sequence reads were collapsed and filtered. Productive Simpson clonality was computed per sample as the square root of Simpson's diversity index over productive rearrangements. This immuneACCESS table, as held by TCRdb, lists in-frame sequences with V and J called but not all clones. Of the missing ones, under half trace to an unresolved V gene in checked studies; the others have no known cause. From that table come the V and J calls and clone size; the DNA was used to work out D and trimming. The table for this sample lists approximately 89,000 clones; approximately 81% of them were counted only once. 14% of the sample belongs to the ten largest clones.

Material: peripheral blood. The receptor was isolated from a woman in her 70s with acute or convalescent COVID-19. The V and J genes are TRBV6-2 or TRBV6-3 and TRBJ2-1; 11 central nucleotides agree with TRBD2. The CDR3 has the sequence CASSYTGYGTSGYNEQFF. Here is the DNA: TGTGCCAGCAGTTACACTGGGTACGGGACTAGCGGCTACAATGAGCAGTTCTTC.